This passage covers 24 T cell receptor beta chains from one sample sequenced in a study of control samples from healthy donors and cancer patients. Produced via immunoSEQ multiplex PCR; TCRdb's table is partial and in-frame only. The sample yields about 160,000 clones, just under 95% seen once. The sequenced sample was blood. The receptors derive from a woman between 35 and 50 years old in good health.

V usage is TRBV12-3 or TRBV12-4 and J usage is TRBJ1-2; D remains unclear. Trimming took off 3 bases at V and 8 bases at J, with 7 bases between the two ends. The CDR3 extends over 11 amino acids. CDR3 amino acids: CASSFTRGYTF. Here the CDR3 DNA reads TGTGCCAGCAGTTTTACGCGGGGCTACACCTTC.

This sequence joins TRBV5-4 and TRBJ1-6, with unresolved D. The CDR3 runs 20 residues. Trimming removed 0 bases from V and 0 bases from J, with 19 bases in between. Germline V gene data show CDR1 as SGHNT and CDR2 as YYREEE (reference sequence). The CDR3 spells CASSLAGSSRVSSYNSPLHF. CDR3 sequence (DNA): TGTGCCAGCAGCTTGGCCGGCAGTAGTAGAGTCAGCTCCTATAATTCACCCCTCCACTTT. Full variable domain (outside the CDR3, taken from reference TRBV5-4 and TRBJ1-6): ETGVTQSPTHLIKTRGQQVTLRCSSQSGHNTVSWYQQALGQGPQFIFQYYREEENGRGNFPPRFSGLQFPNYSSELNVNALELDDSALYLCASSLAGSSRVSSYNSPLHFGNGTRLTVT.

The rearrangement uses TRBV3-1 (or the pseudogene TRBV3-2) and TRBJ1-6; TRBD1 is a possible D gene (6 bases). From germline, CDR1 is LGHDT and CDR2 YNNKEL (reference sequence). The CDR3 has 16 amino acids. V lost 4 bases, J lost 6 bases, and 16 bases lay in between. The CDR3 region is CASSRYRASGNSPLHF. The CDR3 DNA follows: TGTGCCAGCAGCCGCTACAGGGCCTCCGGTAATTCACCCCTCCACTTT.

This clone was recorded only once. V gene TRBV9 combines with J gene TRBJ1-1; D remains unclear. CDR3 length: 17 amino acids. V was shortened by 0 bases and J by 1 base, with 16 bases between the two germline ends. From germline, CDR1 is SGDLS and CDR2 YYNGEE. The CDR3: CASSVGFRAQRNTEAFF. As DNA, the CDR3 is TGTGCCAGCAGCGTAGGATTTAGGGCACAACGGAACACTGAAGCTTTCTTT. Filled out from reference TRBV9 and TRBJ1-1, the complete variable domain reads DSGVTQTPKHLITATGQRVTLRCSPRSGDLSVYWYQQSLDQGLQFLIQYYNGEERAKGNILERFSAQQFPDLHSELNLSSLELGDSALYFCASSVGFRAQRNTEAFFGQGTRLTVV.

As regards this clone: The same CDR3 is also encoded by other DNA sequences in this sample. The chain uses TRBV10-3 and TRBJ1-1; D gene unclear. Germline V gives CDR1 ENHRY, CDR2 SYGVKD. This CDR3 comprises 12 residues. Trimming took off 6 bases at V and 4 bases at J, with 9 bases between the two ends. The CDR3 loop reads CAIRSGVTEAFF. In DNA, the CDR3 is TGTGCCATCAGGTCTGGGGTCACTGAAGCTTTCTTT.

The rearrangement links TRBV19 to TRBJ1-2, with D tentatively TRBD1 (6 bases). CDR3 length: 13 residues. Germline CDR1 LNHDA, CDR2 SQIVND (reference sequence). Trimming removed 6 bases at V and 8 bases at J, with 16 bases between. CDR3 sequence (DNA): TGTGCCAGTAGCCCCAGGGGCACCTACGGCTACACCTTC. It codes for CASSPRGTYGYTF.

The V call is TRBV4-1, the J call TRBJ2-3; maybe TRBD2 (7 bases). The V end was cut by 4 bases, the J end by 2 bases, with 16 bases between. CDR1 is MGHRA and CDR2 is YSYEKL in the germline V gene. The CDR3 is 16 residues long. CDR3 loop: CASSLVGGGLTDTQYF. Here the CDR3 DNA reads TGCGCCAGCAGCCTAGTGGGGGGGGGCCTCACAGATACGCAGTATTTT.

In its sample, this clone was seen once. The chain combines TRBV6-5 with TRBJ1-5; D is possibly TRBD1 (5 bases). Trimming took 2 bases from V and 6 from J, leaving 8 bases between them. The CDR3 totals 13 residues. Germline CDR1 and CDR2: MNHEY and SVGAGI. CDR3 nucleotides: TGTGCCAGCAGTTACCAAAGGGGTCAGCCCCAGCATTTT. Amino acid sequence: CASSYQRGQPQHF.

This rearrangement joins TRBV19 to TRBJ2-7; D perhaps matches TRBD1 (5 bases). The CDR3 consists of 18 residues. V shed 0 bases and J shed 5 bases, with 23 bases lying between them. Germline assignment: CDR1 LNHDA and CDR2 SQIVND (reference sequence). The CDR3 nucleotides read TGTGCCAGTAGTATAGATCCACCAACTTTAACAGGCCAGGACGAGCAGTACTTC. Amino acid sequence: CASSIDPPTLTGQDEQYF.

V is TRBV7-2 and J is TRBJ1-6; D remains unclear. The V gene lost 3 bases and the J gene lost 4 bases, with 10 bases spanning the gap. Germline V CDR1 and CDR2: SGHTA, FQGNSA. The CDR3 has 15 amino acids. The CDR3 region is CASSFLSLYNSPLHF. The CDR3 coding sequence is TGTGCCAGCAGCTTTCTCTCCCTATATAATTCACCCCTCCACTTT.

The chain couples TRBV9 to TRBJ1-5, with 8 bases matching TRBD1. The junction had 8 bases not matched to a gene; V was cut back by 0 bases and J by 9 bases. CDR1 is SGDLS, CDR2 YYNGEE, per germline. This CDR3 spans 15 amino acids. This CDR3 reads CASSVDSTGVGPQHF. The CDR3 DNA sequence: TGTGCCAGCAGCGTAGATTCGACAGGGGTTGGGCCCCAGCATTTT. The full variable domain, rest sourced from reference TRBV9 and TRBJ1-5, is DSGVTQTPKHLITATGQRVTLRCSPRSGDLSVYWYQQSLDQGLQFLIQYYNGEERAKGNILERFSAQQFPDLHSELNLSSLELGDSALYFCASSVDSTGVGPQHFGDGTRLSIL.

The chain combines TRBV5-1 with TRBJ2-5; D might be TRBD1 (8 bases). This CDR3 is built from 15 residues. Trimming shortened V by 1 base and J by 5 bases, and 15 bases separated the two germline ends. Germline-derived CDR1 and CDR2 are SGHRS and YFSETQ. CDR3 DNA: TGCGCCAGCAGCTTGCGGACAGGGAGGGGGGAGACCCAGTACTTC. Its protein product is CASSLRTGRGETQYF. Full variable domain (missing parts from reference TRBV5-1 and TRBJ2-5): KAGVTQTPRYLIKTRGQQVTLSCSPISGHRSVSWYQQTPGQGLQFLFEYFSETQRNKGNFPGRFSGRQFSNSRSEMNVSTLELGDSALYLCASSLRTGRGETQYFGPGTRLLVL.

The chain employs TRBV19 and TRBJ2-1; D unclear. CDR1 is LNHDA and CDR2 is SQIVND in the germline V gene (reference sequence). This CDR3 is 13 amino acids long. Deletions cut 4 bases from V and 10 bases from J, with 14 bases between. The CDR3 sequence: CASSTLHRLEQFF. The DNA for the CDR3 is TGTGCCAGTAGTACCCTACACCGCTTAGAGCAGTTCTTC. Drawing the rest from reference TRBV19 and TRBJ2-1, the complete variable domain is DGGITQSPKYLFRKEGQNVTLSCEQNLNHDAMYWYRQDPGQGLRLIYYSQIVNDFQKGDIAEGYSVSREKKESFPLTVTSAQKNPTAFYLCASSTLHRLEQFFGPGTRLTVL.

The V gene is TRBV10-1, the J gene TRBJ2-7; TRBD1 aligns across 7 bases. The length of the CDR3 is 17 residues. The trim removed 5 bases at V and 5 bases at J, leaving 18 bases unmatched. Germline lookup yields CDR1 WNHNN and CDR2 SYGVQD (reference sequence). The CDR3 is CASSPPAKSGTDNEQYF. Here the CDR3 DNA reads TGCGCCAGCAGTCCACCCGCCAAGTCTGGGACAGATAACGAGCAGTACTTC.

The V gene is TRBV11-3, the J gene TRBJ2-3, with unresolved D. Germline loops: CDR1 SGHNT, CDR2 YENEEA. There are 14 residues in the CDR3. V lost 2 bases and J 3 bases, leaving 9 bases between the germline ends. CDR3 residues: CASSLSRITDTQYF. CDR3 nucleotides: TGTGCCAGCAGCTTATCTAGGATTACAGATACGCAGTATTTT. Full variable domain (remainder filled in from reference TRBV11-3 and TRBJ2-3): EAGVVQSPRYKIIEKKQPVAFWCNPISGHNTLYWYLQNLGQGPELLIRYENEEAVDDSQLPKDRFSAERLKGVDSTLKIQPAELGDSAVYLCASSLSRITDTQYFGPGTRLTVL.

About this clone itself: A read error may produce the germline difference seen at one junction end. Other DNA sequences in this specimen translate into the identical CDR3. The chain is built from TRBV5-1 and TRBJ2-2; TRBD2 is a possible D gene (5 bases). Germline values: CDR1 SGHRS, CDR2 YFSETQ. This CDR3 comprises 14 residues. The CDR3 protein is CASSPDGNTGELFF. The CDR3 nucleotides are TGCGCCAGCAGCCCGGACGGGAACACCGGAGAGCTGTTTTTT. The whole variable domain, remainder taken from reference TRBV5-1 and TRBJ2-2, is KAGVTQTPRYLIKTRGQQVTLSCSPISGHRSVSWYQQTPGQGLQFLFEYFSETQRNKGNFPGRFSGRQFSNSRSEMNVSTLELGDSALYLCASSPDGNTGELFFGEGSRLTVL.

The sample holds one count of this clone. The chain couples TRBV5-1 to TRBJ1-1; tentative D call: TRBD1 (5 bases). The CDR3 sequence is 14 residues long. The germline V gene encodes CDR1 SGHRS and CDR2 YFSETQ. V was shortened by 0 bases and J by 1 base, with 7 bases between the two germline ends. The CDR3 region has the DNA TGCGCCAGCAGCTTGGGACAGACGAACACTGAAGCTTTCTTT. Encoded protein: CASSLGQTNTEAFF. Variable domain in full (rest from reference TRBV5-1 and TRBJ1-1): KAGVTQTPRYLIKTRGQQVTLSCSPISGHRSVSWYQQTPGQGLQFLFEYFSETQRNKGNFPGRFSGRQFSNSRSEMNVSTLELGDSALYLCASSLGQTNTEAFFGQGTRLTVV.

The CDR3 coding sequence is TGTGCCAGCAGCCCGAGGCCCCAGGGTAGCGATGAGCAGTTCTTC. Its protein product is CASSPRPQGSDEQFF. The chain recombines TRBV7-2 with TRBJ2-1; possibly TRBD1 or TRBD2 for D (5 bases each). Trimming removed 5 bases from V and 8 bases from J, with 19 bases in between. The CDR3 runs 15 residues. In germline, CDR1 is SGHTA, CDR2 FQGNSA.

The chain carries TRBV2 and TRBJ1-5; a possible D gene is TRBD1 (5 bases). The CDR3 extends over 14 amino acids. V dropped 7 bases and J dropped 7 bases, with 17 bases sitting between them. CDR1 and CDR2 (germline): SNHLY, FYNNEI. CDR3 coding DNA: TGTGCCAGCAAGGGGCGAGATGTGGGGCAGCCCCAGCATTTT. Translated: CASKGRDVGQPQHF.

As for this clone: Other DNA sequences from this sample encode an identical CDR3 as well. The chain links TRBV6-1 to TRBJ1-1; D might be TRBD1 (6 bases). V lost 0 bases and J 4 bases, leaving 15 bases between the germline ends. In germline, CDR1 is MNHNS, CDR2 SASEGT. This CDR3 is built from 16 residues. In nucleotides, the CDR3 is TGTGCCAGCAGTGAAGCCCCGGGACAAATGGGCACTGAAGCTTTCTTT. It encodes CASSEAPGQMGTEAFF.

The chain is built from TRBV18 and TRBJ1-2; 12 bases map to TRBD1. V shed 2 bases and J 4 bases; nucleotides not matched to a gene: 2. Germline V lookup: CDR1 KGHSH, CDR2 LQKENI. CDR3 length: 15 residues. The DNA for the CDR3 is TGTGCCAGCTCACCAGGGACAGGGGGCGTCTATGGCTACACCTTC. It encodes CASSPGTGGVYGYTF.

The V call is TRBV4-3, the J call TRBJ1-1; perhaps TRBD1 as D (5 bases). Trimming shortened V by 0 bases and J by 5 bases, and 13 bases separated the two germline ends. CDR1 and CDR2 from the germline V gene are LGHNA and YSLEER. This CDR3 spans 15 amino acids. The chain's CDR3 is CASSQDRWGRTEAFF. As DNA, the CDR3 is TGCGCCAGCAGCCAAGATCGTTGGGGGAGGACTGAAGCTTTCTTT.

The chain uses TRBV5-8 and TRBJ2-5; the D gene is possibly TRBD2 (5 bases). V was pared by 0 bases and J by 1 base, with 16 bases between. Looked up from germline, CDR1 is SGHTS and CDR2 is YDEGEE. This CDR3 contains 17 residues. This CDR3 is CASSLGQSATTQETQYF. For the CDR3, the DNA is TGTGCCAGCAGCTTGGGGCAGTCCGCGACTACCCAAGAGACCCAGTACTTC. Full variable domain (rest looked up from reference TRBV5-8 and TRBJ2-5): EAGVTQSPTHLIKTRGQQATLRCSPISGHTSVYWYQQALGLGLQFLLWYDEGEERNRGNFPPRFSGRQFPNYSSELNVNALELEDSALYLCASSLGQSATTQETQYFGPGTRLLVL.

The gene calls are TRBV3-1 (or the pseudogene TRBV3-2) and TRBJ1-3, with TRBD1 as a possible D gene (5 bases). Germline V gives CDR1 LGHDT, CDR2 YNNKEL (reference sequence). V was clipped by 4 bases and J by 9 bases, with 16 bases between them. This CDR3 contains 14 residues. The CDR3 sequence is CASSPSRGQGTIYF. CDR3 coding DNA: TGTGCCAGCAGCCCCTCAAGGGGCCAGGGCACCATATATTTT.